This T cell receptor beta chain was recovered during a study of blood T cell repertoires in COVID-19. About the research overall: Collection of acute and convalescent COVID-19 samples took place in the United States, Italy and Spain. The cDNA or gDNA used as material had been derived from T cells, B-cell-depleted T cells, or PBMCs.

Original processing methods: For nucleated cells, counts were estimated from reference gene primer amplification. The table came from immunoSEQ multiplex PCR; TCRdb's copy has only in-frame clones and leaves some out. For V, J and clone size, that table is used; D and trimming come from the DNA. The sample shows 130,000 or so clones, about 89% of them seen only once. The sequence was obtained from a middle-aged man with active or convalescent COVID-19. The sample taken for sequencing was peripheral blood.

As DNA, the CDR3 is TGTGCCTCCCAGGATAGGCGGACAGGGGGTAATGAGCAGTTCTTC. Its translation is CASQDRRTGGNEQFF. The genes are TRBV10-3 and TRBJ2-1, with 10 bases fitting TRBD1. The V and J ends lost 11 bases and 7 bases, in that order; junction bases with no gene match: 14. CDR3 size: 15 residues. Germline CDR1 ENHRY, CDR2 SYGVKD.